The 20 T cell receptor beta chains below were found in one sample sequenced in a study of regulatory T cells in long-lasting Graves disease. The time point denotes: persistent/refractory GD, antithyroid drugs over 5 years with positive TRAb. The TCR library was made from RNA extracted from PBMCs. The TCR beta library used iRepertoire HTBI primers with Arm-PCR amplification of CDR3. TCRdb redid the calling of the multiplex PCR reads with MiXCR, one entry per CDR3 protein. Here the sample spans roughly 360,000 distinct CDR3 sequences, approximately 25% being singletons. The specimen was peripheral blood mononuclear cells (PBMCs), collected when the disease was refractory, from a patient treated with antithyroid drugs. These receptors originate from a woman aged 35 to 49 with Graves disease.

This clonotype was counted only a few times. The rearrangement uses TRBV20-1 and TRBJ2-7; 8 bases match TRBD1. This CDR3 comprises 14 residues. Germline V gene lookup returns CDR1 DFQATT and CDR2 SNEGSKA (reference sequence). Losses at the gene ends were 5 bases for V and 5 bases for J; bases not matched to a gene: 11. The DNA for the CDR3 is TGCAGTGCTCGGTCGAGGACAGGGCCCGACGAGCAGTACTTC. Translating gives CSARSRTGPDEQYF.

This chain uses TRBV19 with TRBJ2-7; the D is unclear. There are 13 residues in the CDR3. Trimming left V 7 bases short and J 1 base short, with 11 bases between. CDR1 is LNHDA, CDR2 SQIVND, per germline (reference sequence). The CDR3 nucleotides are TGTGCCAGTAACCCTAAGCTGTCCTACGAGCAGTACTTC. It yields the protein CASNPKLSYEQYF.

Many counts were recorded for this clonotype. The CDR3 loop reads CSVDSGFEQYF. For the CDR3, the DNA is TGCAGCGTTGACTCAGGGTTTGAGCAGTACTTC. The V and J genes are TRBV29-1 and TRBJ2-7; maybe TRBD1 (5 bases). Trimming shortened V by 3 bases and J by 7 bases, and 10 bases separated the two germline ends. Germline V lookup: CDR1 SQVTM, CDR2 ANQGSEA. The CDR3 is made up of 11 amino acids.

Ten or more counts support this clonotype. The rearrangement links TRBV5-1 to TRBJ1-1; weak D call: TRBD1 (5 bases). This CDR3 region has 13 residues. Trimming took 4 bases from V and 4 from J, leaving 11 bases between them. CDR1 is SGHRS and CDR2 is YFSETQ in the germline V gene. The DNA for the CDR3 is TGCGCCAGCAGCATTACGGGGGGCACTGAAGCTTTCTTT. Amino acid sequence: CASSITGGTEAFF.

V and J are TRBV20-1 and TRBJ2-4; tentatively, D is TRBD2 (5 bases). V lost 4 bases and J 9 bases, leaving 16 bases between the germline ends. Germline-derived CDR1 and CDR2 are DFQATT and SNEGSKA (reference sequence). The CDR3 consists of 13 residues. DNA for the CDR3: TGCAGTGCTATCCCCCCGTGGGCGGGCATTCAGTACTTC. Protein product: CSAIPPWAGIQYF.

As concerns this clonotype: This sequence may be a read error, since a much larger clone differs from it by one base. It is likely a read error, because the conserved phenylalanine at the end of the CDR3 is missing. CDR3 protein: CASTGYEGSPLHL. The CDR3 nucleotides are TGTGCCAGCACAGGGTACGAAGGTTCACCCCTCCACCTT. The V and J genes are TRBV28 and TRBJ1-6; D is possibly TRBD1 (5 bases). The CDR3 spans 13 residues. V was cut by 7 bases and J by 9 bases, with 13 bases left in between. Per germline, CDR1 MDHEN and CDR2 SYDVKM.

There are many counts of this clonotype. The CDR3: CASSIGSWTRSNQPQHF. The DNA of the CDR3 is TGTGCCAGTAGTATAGGATCCTGGACGAGAAGCAATCAGCCCCAGCATTTT. This chain links TRBV19 with TRBJ1-5; no clear D. Trimming removed 1 base from V and 1 base from J, with 14 bases in between. The CDR3 totals 17 residues. The germline gives CDR1 LNHDA, CDR2 SQIVND (reference sequence).

About this clonotype: Just one base apart from a much larger clone, this may be a read error. This sequence joins TRBV7-9 and TRBJ1-2, with D tentatively TRBD1 (5 bases). The CDR3 totals 14 residues. The germline CDR1 and CDR2 sequences are SEHNR and FQNEAQ (reference sequence). CDR3 amino acids: CAGRPRQFGDGYTF. In DNA, the CDR3 is TGTGCCGGCAGGCCTCGACAGTTCGGCGATGGCTACACCTTC. The full variable domain, with the rest looked up from reference TRBV7-9 and TRBJ1-2, is DTGVSQNPRHKITKRGQNVTFRCDPISEHNRLYWYRQTLGQGPEFLTYFQNEAQLEKSRLLSDRFSAERPKGSFSTLEIQRTEQGDSAMYLCAGRPRQFGDGYTFGSGTRLTVV.

This clonotype appeared many times. The chain employs TRBV2 and TRBJ2-4, with a tentative D call TRBD2 (5 bases). Germline CDR1 reads SNHLY; CDR2 reads FYNNEI. This CDR3 contains 16 residues. The V end was cut by 8 bases, the J end by 0 bases, with 17 bases between. The DNA for the CDR3 is TGTGCCAGCGCTCCCTCCGGGATACTAGCCAAAAACATTCAGTACTTC. Translated: CASAPSGILAKNIQYF.

This clonotype appeared many times. This sequence joins TRBV11-2 and TRBJ2-7; TRBD1 is a possible D gene (5 bases). With 5 bases removed from V and 3 bases from J, the gap between germline ends came to 23 bases. The V gene's germline CDR1 is SGHAT and CDR2 FQNNGV. The CDR3 is 17 amino acids. DNA of the CDR3: TGTGCCAGCAGCACCAAAGACAGACGTGGGCGGTTCTACGAGCAGTACTTC. This codes for CASSTKDRRGRFYEQYF.

This clonotype was seen at least ten times. The V and J genes are TRBV2 and TRBJ1-5; D uncertain. Trimming shortened V by 2 bases and J by 6 bases, and 8 bases separated the two germline ends. Germline lookup yields CDR1 SNHLY and CDR2 FYNNEI. This CDR3 spans 13 amino acids. CDR3 sequence reads: CASSERRSQPQHF. CDR3 DNA sequence: TGTGCCAGCAGTGAACGGCGGAGTCAGCCCCAGCATTTT.

This clonotype was recorded many times. This chain joins TRBV13 and TRBJ2-7; possible D gene TRBD2, 6 bases. CDR3 length: 17 residues. The germline V and J ends were trimmed by 0 bases and 0 bases, with 15 bases remaining between them. CDR1 is PRHDT, CDR2 FYEKMQ, per germline (reference sequence). The DNA of the CDR3 is TGTGCCAGCAGCTTAGGCCCGGGGACTGCGTACTCCTACGAGCAGTACTTC. Residues: CASSLGPGTAYSYEQYF.

There are many counts of this clonotype. The rearrangement links TRBV7-9 to TRBJ2-5; D not certain. Deletions cut 5 bases from V and 2 bases from J, with 9 bases between. The CDR3 covers 13 residues. Germline V gene sequence: CDR1 SEHNR, CDR2 FQNEAQ (reference sequence). The CDR3 bases are TGTGCCAGCAGCCCAGGACCGCAAGAGACCCAGTACTTC. Protein sequence: CASSPGPQETQYF. Supplemented by reference TRBV7-9 and TRBJ2-5, the full variable domain reads DTGVSQNPRHKITKRGQNVTFRCDPISEHNRLYWYRQTLGQGPEFLTYFQNEAQLEKSRLLSDRFSAERPKGSFSTLEIQRTEQGDSAMYLCASSPGPQETQYFGPGTRLLVL.

The chain combines TRBV2 with TRBJ2-6; D gene unclear. V shed 8 bases and J shed 2 bases, with 13 bases lying between them. CDR3 size: 15 residues. Germline V CDR1 and CDR2: SNHLY, FYNNEI. CDR3 DNA: TGTGCCAGCTCACCAAGACCTGCTGGGGCCAACGTCCTGACTTTC. Protein product: CASSPRPAGANVLTF.

This clonotype was detected many times. The gene calls are TRBV28 and TRBJ2-6; no firm D call. Germline assignment: CDR1 MDHEN and CDR2 SYDVKM. Trimming took off 7 bases at V and 0 bases at J, with 16 bases between the two ends. CDR3 length: 17 amino acids. This CDR3 reads CASTQPGRISGANVLTF. For the CDR3, the DNA is TGTGCCAGCACACAACCCGGACGGATCTCTGGGGCCAACGTCCTGACTTTC.

This clonotype was observed many times. The chain couples TRBV7-9 to TRBJ1-4, with D perhaps TRBD1 (5 bases). CDR3 length: 14 amino acids. V was clipped by 5 bases and J by 5 bases, with 12 bases between them. CDR1 and CDR2 from the germline V gene are SEHNR and FQNEAQ (reference sequence). CDR3 loop: CASSLQTENEKLFF. CDR3 coding DNA: TGTGCCAGCAGCCTACAGACAGAAAATGAAAAACTGTTTTTT.

Concerning this clonotype itself: A single base separates this from a much larger clone, so it may be a read error. This rearrangement joins TRBV7-3 to TRBJ2-2, with TRBD1 identical over 9 bases. Losses at the gene ends were 5 bases for V and 3 bases for J; bases not matched to a gene: 1. CDR3 length: 14 amino acids. Germline V CDR1 and CDR2: SGHTA, FQGTGA. CDR3 DNA sequence: TGTGCCAGCAGCAGGACAGGGGACACCGGGGAGCTGTTTTTT. Its translation: CASSRTGDTGELFF.

The chain has TRBV2 and TRBJ1-1; tentatively, D is TRBD1 (6 bases). V was pared by 6 bases and J by 5 bases, with 22 bases between. The CDR3 has 16 amino acids. Germline V gene sequence: CDR1 SNHLY, CDR2 FYNNEI. The DNA for the CDR3 is TGTGCCAGCAGCGACCCCGGGGGGGCCGGTGGGACTGAAGCTTTCTTT. This sequence encodes CASSDPGGAGGTEAFF.

The table lists this clonotype with a few counts. The junction departs from the called germline gene at one end, perhaps through a read error. The CDR3 protein is CAISPSGGSYKQYF. CDR3 nucleotides: TGTGCCATCAGCCCTAGCGGGGGCTCCTACAAGCAGTACTTC. The rearrangement joins TRBV10-3 to TRBJ2-7, with TRBD2 identical over 10 bases. The CDR3 covers 14 residues. Germline CDR1 is ENHRY and CDR2 is SYGVKD.

There are a few counts of this clonotype. The chain couples TRBV10-2 to TRBJ2-5; 8 bases line up with TRBD2. Germline V lookup: CDR1 WSHSY, CDR2 SAAADI. The CDR3 contains 16 residues. V shed 6 bases, J shed 4 bases, and the junction held 13 bases outside the gene matches. As DNA, the CDR3 is TGCGCCAGCAGCCTCGAACAAACGGGAGGGGGAGAGACCCAGTACTTC. Protein product: CASSLEQTGGGETQYF.